Here is one T cell receptor (beta chain) with its context. Its antigen is currently unknown. The data derive from a study of cytomegalovirus exposure and HLA in healthy donors. At the level of the study: In a previous analysis, approximately 110 million unique TCR beta sequences were found from roughly 200 million T cells. Study observations and caveats: Cytomegalovirus status was reportedly diagnosed by the classifier with high specificity and sensitivity. It emerged from a later analysis that several of the most significant clusters appeared to be linked to common viral pathogens.

Both 60 Vbeta primers and 13 Jbeta primers went into the PCR. This table comes from immunoSEQ multiplex PCR, and its TCRdb copy is limited to in-frame clones, with some not included. Of under 250,000 clones in the sample, approximately 82% were seen once. V was trimmed by 0 bases and J by 14 bases, leaving 17 bases between them. CDR3 length: 14 amino acids. Germline V CDR1 and CDR2: LGHNA, YNFKEQ. The source of this sequence is a woman aged 60-70 years in good health and CMV-seropositive. V usage is TRBV4-2 and J usage is TRBJ2-4; possible D gene TRBD2, 5 bases. The sequencing sample was made of PBMCs. The CDR3 loop is CASSQDRDADPEYF. In DNA, the CDR3 is TGTGCCAGCAGCCAAGACCGGGATGCCGATCCGGAGTACTTC.